The clone carrying this T cell receptor beta chain has ten or more counts. Its matching antigen is unknown. Around 9.9 ml of fresh peripheral blood supplied the PBMCs. From RNA transcripts, TCR beta CDR3 regions were amplified. A first-round RT-PCR of the TCR CDR3 used the HTBI primer set. TCRdb ran MiXCR on the multiplex PCR reads and lists one entry per CDR3 protein. This table has 300,000 to 400,000 distinct CDR3 sequences, roughly 18% appearing once. This sample was included in a study of T cells in Graves' hyperthyroidism and ophthalmopathy. Study-wide results and limits: The model anticipated ophthalmopathy a median about 7 months pre-onset.

Per the germline V gene, CDR1 is DFQATT and CDR2 is SNEGSKA (reference sequence). The CDR3 runs 12 residues. The V end lost 4 bases, the J end lost 2 bases, and 9 bases lay between the germline ends. This clonotype was sampled from a woman aged 50 to 65 with Graves' hyperthyroidism. The gene calls are TRBV20-1 and TRBJ2-7; unclear D gene. Sequenced input: blood. Here the CDR3 DNA reads TGCAGTGCTAAAGCAGTGGCCTACGAGCAGTACTTC. It specifies CSAKAVAYEQYF.